The 21 T cell receptor beta chains below were found in one sample sequenced in a study of shared clonotypes between healthy human individuals. Assay used: immunoSEQ multiplex PCR; TCRdb lists only in-frame clones, some missing. The table lists about 1.5 million clones, nearly 99% of them singletons. The sequencing input was naive CD4+ T cells sorted from blood. The sample's subset: CD45RA+ positively selected. These receptors were collected from a man between 25 and 39 years old in good health.

This clone came up once. The chain couples TRBV10-1 to TRBJ2-3; TRBD2 matches at 7 bases. This CDR3 has 14 residues. Germline CDR1 reads WNHNN; CDR2 reads SYGVQD (reference sequence). The V gene end was trimmed by 9 bases and the J gene end by 5 bases; junction bases not matched to a gene: 11. The CDR3 sequence is CASSGAGAGDTQYF. CDR3 nucleotide sequence: TGCGCCAGTTCTGGGGCGGGAGCTGGAGATACGCAGTATTTT.

This chain uses TRBV7-8 with TRBJ1-1, with D tentatively TRBD1 (6 bases). In germline, CDR1 is SGHVS, CDR2 FQNEAQ. The CDR3 loop spans 17 amino acids. Between the trimmed V and J ends, which lost 5 bases and 0 bases, there was a span of 19 bases. CDR3 region: CASSRTGRDIMNTEAFF. CDR3 nucleotide sequence: TGTGCCAGCAGCCGCACAGGGAGGGATATTATGAACACTGAAGCTTTCTTT.

The chain joins TRBV6-1 to TRBJ1-3; 8 positions agree with TRBD1. The CDR3 contains 15 residues. V lost 5 bases, J lost 1 base, and 4 bases stayed unmatched. Germline V CDR1 and CDR2: MNHNS, SASEGT. Here the CDR3 reads CASSIRGHSGNTIYF. CDR3 sequence (DNA): TGTGCCAGCAGTATCAGGGGGCATTCTGGAAACACCATATATTTT.

This clone was seen a single time. The chain employs TRBV28 and TRBJ1-5; tentative D call: TRBD1 (6 bases). Germline CDR1 and CDR2: MDHEN and SYDVKM. The CDR3 spans 15 residues. Trimming pared 4 bases from V and 5 bases from J, leaving 15 bases between. The CDR3 protein is CASSSPTGRHQPQHF. The CDR3 DNA sequence: TGTGCCAGCAGTTCCCCTACAGGGAGGCATCAGCCCCAGCATTTT.

This clone was recorded only once. Here the CDR3 reads CASSWPTSGSSYNEQFF. The CDR3 DNA sequence: TGTGCCAGCAGCTGGCCTACTAGCGGGAGTTCCTACAATGAGCAGTTCTTC. The V gene is TRBV7-2, the J gene TRBJ2-1; 11 nucleotides agree with TRBD2. The CDR3 totals 17 residues. CDR1 and CDR2 from the germline V gene are SGHTA and FQGNSA. V shed 4 bases and J 1 base; nucleotides not matched to a gene: 6.

V is TRBV10-3 and J is TRBJ2-7, with D perhaps matching TRBD2 (5 bases). CDR3 length: 17 residues. Germline CDR1 ENHRY, CDR2 SYGVKD. V dropped 2 bases and J dropped 0 bases, with 17 bases sitting between them. CDR3 sequence: CAISEERETEDSYEQYF. CDR3 nucleotide sequence: TGTGCCATCAGTGAGGAGAGGGAAACAGAAGACTCCTACGAGCAGTACTTC.

The rearrangement joins TRBV7-8 to TRBJ2-7; TRBD1 or TRBD2 may be the D gene (7 bases each). CDR3 length: 15 residues. Germline V gene data show CDR1 as SGHVS and CDR2 as FQNEAQ. V lost 1 base to trimming and J lost 4 bases, with 14 bases between them. The CDR3 is CASSLDPRGGYEQYF. The CDR3 DNA is TGTGCCAGCAGCTTAGATCCCAGGGGGGGATACGAGCAGTACTTC.

This clone was observed once. This chain links TRBV19 with TRBJ1-2, with D tentatively TRBD1 (5 bases). Germline-derived CDR1 and CDR2 are LNHDA and SQIVND (reference sequence). CDR3 length equals 14 residues. The V end was cut by 5 bases, the J end by 1 base, with 11 bases between. Written as DNA, the CDR3 is TGTGCCAGTAGTGGGGCAGGGTATAACTATGGCTACACCTTC. It specifies CASSGAGYNYGYTF.

This rearrangement joins TRBV11-2 to TRBJ2-5; 11 positions agree with TRBD1. The junction had 5 bases not matched to a gene; V was cut back by 6 bases and J by 5 bases. The CDR3 sequence is 14 residues long. Germline CDR1 reads SGHAT; CDR2 reads FQNNGV. CDR3: CASRTDRGLETQYF. The CDR3 region has the DNA TGTGCCAGCAGGACGGACAGGGGGCTGGAGACCCAGTACTTC.

This clone appeared a single time. V gene TRBV6-1 combines with J gene TRBJ2-7; 7 positions match TRBD1. The CDR3 extends over 16 amino acids. Germline lookup yields CDR1 MNHNS and CDR2 SASEGT. J lost 5 bases, V lost 3 bases, and 13 bases had no gene match. CDR3 sequence: CASSDPRWDSRHEQYF. CDR3 DNA sequence: TGTGCCAGCAGTGACCCCCGGTGGGACAGTAGACACGAGCAGTACTTC.

The chain carries TRBV5-4 and TRBJ2-2, with a possible D match to TRBD1 (6 bases). Germline V lookup: CDR1 SGHNT, CDR2 YYREEE (reference sequence). This CDR3 spans 16 amino acids. Trimming removed 3 bases at V and 0 bases at J, with 12 bases between. The DNA of the CDR3 is TGTGCCAGCAGCTCCCCAGGGGCCCCGAACACCGGGGAGCTGTTTTTT. Translating gives CASSSPGAPNTGELFF.

Details on this clone: This CDR3 is also generated by other DNA sequences in the sample. This rearrangement joins TRBV18 to TRBJ2-5; tentative D call: TRBD2 (5 bases). The CDR3 length is 12 residues. Between the trimmed V and J ends, which lost 3 bases and 5 bases, there was a span of 7 bases. Germline values: CDR1 KGHSH, CDR2 LQKENI. CDR3 protein: CASSPSGETQYF. The CDR3 nucleotides read TGTGCCAGCTCACCCTCGGGGGAGACCCAGTACTTC.

The chain uses TRBV10-1 and TRBJ2-3; tentatively, D is TRBD1 or TRBD2 (5 bases each). The length of the CDR3 is 16 residues. Trimming left V 0 bases short and J 1 base short, with 11 bases between. Per germline, CDR1 WNHNN and CDR2 SYGVQD (reference sequence). The CDR3 loop is CASSESGPGGTDTQYF. CDR3 sequence (DNA): TGCGCCAGCAGTGAGTCGGGACCGGGCGGCACAGATACGCAGTATTTT.

CDR3 amino acids: CASSLKPENTEAFF. The CDR3 DNA follows: TGTGCCAGCAGCTTAAAGCCAGAGAACACTGAAGCTTTCTTT. The J gene is TRBJ1-1, the V gene TRBV7-9; D call uncertain. With 2 bases removed from V and 1 base from J, the gap between germline ends came to 8 bases. The germline gives CDR1 SEHNR, CDR2 FQNEAQ (reference sequence). This CDR3 spans 14 amino acids. The whole variable domain, remainder taken from reference TRBV7-9 and TRBJ1-1, is DTGVSQNPRHKITKRGQNVTFRCDPISEHNRLYWYRQTLGQGPEFLTYFQNEAQLEKSRLLSDRFSAERPKGSFSTLEIQRTEQGDSAMYLCASSLKPENTEAFFGQGTRLTVV.

The CDR3 DNA follows: TGTGCCAGCAGCTTAGTGGGGGAGTGGCATGAGCAGTTCTTC. Its translation: CASSLVGEWHEQFF. The chain is built from TRBV11-3 and TRBJ2-1; perhaps D is TRBD1 or TRBD2 (5 bases each). Per germline, CDR1 SGHNT and CDR2 YENEEA. The length of the CDR3 is 14 residues. V dropped 1 base and J dropped 8 bases, with 12 bases sitting between them.

V gene TRBV7-3 combines with J gene TRBJ2-1; no definite D call. The CDR3 is 12 residues long. V gave up 5 bases and J gave up 6 bases, with 8 bases separating them. CDR1 is SGHTA and CDR2 is FQGTGA in the germline V gene. The CDR3 DNA sequence: TGTGCCAGCAGCGCCTTGGCCAATGAGCAGTTCTTC. Translating it yields CASSALANEQFF.

The rearrangement uses TRBV7-9 and TRBJ2-6, with D perhaps matching TRBD1 (6 bases). From germline, CDR1 is SEHNR and CDR2 FQNEAQ (reference sequence). With 5 bases removed from V and 0 bases from J, the gap between germline ends came to 17 bases. The CDR3 consists of 18 residues. As DNA, the CDR3 is TGTGCCAGCAGCGTTTTTGGTGGGACACACTCTGGGGCCAACGTCCTGACTTTC. Amino acids: CASSVFGGTHSGANVLTF.

The gene calls are TRBV10-1 and TRBJ2-3, with unresolved D. The germline V gene has CDR1 WNHNN and CDR2 SYGVQD (reference sequence). The CDR3 is made up of 12 amino acids. V was trimmed by 6 bases and J by 7 bases, leaving 11 bases between them. DNA for the CDR3: TGCGCCAGCAGCGACGTCCGGAATACGCAGTATTTT. This translates into CASSDVRNTQYF.

V is TRBV15 and J is TRBJ2-5; D possibly uses TRBD1 or TRBD2 (5 bases each). V lost 3 bases and J 1 base, leaving 12 bases between the germline ends. This CDR3 contains 15 residues. Germline CDR1 and CDR2: LNHNV and YYDKDF (reference sequence). In nucleotides, the CDR3 is TGTGCCACCAGCAGCGCCGGGGCAGGCCAAGAGACCCAGTACTTC. This translates into CATSSAGAGQETQYF.

This chain uses TRBV2 with TRBJ1-5; D unresolved. Germline V gene data show CDR1 as SNHLY and CDR2 as FYNNEI. V was pared by 6 bases and J by 0 bases, with 12 bases between. This CDR3 has 15 residues. The CDR3 nucleotides are TGTGCCAGCAGCACGATCGGCGGTAGCAATCAGCCCCAGCATTTT. This encodes CASSTIGGSNQPQHF.

The gene calls are TRBV6-4 and TRBJ1-5, with no clear D. Germline assignment: CDR1 MRHNA and CDR2 SNTAGT. The V gene lost 4 bases and the J gene lost 11 bases, with 18 bases spanning the gap. The CDR3 contains 14 residues. CDR3 residues: CASSVGRPPRSQHF. The CDR3 nucleotides are TGTGCCAGCAGTGTTGGACGCCCTCCTAGATCCCAGCATTTT.